The entry below gives a single T cell receptor (beta chain) sequence along with its context. Donors counted as nominally healthy when sampled, yet unrecorded immune exposures were likely. The entry originates in a study of cytomegalovirus exposure and HLA in healthy donors. Trimming took off 0 bases at V and 3 bases at J, with 12 bases between the two ends. CDR3 size: 16 residues. Germline V gives CDR1 MGHDK, CDR2 SYGVNS. Primers for the PCR totalled 60 Vbeta and 13 Jbeta. Some clones are missing from TCRdb's copy, which holds only in-frame ones; the method was immunoSEQ multiplex PCR. This sample has more than 200,000 clones; 82% occur once, and the top ten carry roughly 6%.

This receptor was taken from a man in his forties in good health and CMV-seropositive. The chain links TRBV25-1 to TRBJ2-1; possible D gene TRBD1, 5 bases. The sequenced sample was PBMCs. The CDR3 region is CASSEYSGMDYNEQFF. DNA for the CDR3: TGTGCCAGCAGTGAATATTCAGGGATGGACTACAATGAGCAGTTCTTC.